This T cell receptor (beta chain) was retrieved from a study of CD8 T cells in ankylosing spondylitis. General study results and limits: Past studies reported some motif variants in reactive arthritis synovial fluid and blood. Among TCR beta sequences, a motif of eight highly homologous variants appeared characteristic of ankylosing spondylitis blood.

Concerning this clonotype: What it binds is unknown.

There are 14 residues in the CDR3. Trimming removed 0 bases from V and 10 bases from J; junction bases left unmatched: 7. Germline CDR1 MNHEY, CDR2 SVGAGI. Researchers built TCR beta libraries using quantitative 5'-RACE with molecular barcodes. TCRdb passed the 5' RACE reads through MiXCR, listing each CDR3 protein once. The sample lists 340,000 or so distinct CDR3 sequences, roughly 14% occurring once. This receptor was identified in a male donor with ankylosing spondylitis or in good health (not recorded which). V usage is TRBV6-5 and J usage is TRBJ2-3, with 7 nucleotides matching TRBD1. The sample was blood, either unsorted or a sorted T cell fraction (not recorded which). CDR3 sequence reads: CASSYSEGAVAQYF. CDR3 in DNA: TGTGCCAGCAGTTACTCTGAGGGGGCCGTTGCGCAGTATTTT.